The sequence of this T cell receptor (beta chain) was determined in a study of Ad26.COV2.S vaccination and SARS-CoV-2 variants. Germline-derived CDR1 and CDR2 are SNHLY and FYNNEI. Between the trimmed V and J ends, which lost 6 bases and 6 bases, there was a span of 9 bases. The CDR3 consists of 12 residues. Comments on this clone: Its target is not known.

General observations from the study: Estimates derived from TCR breadth and depth analyses may have underestimated total T cell responses.

Using immunoSEQ multiplex PCR, the repertoire was profiled, and TCRdb retains in-frame clones only, with some absent. The sample has about 350,000 clones, around 89% seen once. Described treatment: over 15 received Ad26.COV2.S at low or high dose, single or two shots; five or six received placebo; per-sample allocation not given. On day 63 after the first injection, vaccine and placebo recipients gave samples. The receptor comes from a person between 18 and 60 years old who received the Ad26.COV2.S COVID-19 vaccine or a placebo. The rearrangement joins TRBV2 to TRBJ1-5; unclear D gene. The sample consisted of peripheral blood, taken in a trial of Ad26.COV2.S vaccine versus placebo. CDR3 bases: TGTGCCAGCAGGGACTGGGTTCAGCCCCAGCATTTT. It translates to CASRDWVQPQHF.